One and the same sample provided the 3 T cell receptor beta chains below, sequenced in a study of blood T cell repertoires in COVID-19. Assay: immunoSEQ multiplex PCR; the TCRdb copy retains only in-frame clones and omits some. The table shows some 260,000 clones, with about 86% occurring only once. Sequenced material: PBMCs or T cells enriched from blood (not recorded which). Receptor source: a man aged 25-40 years with acute COVID-19.

The rearrangement joins TRBV24-1 to TRBJ2-1; TRBD2 might be the D (6 bases). V gave up 4 bases and J gave up 3 bases, with 9 bases separating them. Germline V gives CDR1 KGHDR, CDR2 SFDVKD. This CDR3 region has 14 residues. The CDR3 nucleotides are TGTGCCACCAGTGAAAGTAGCGGCTACAATGAGCAGTTCTTC. Encoded protein: CATSESSGYNEQFF.

This sequence joins TRBV19 and TRBJ2-6; no firm D call. Germline V gene lookup returns CDR1 LNHDA and CDR2 SQIVND (reference sequence). This CDR3 is 17 amino acids long. V was shortened by 3 bases and J by 0 bases, with 12 bases between the two germline ends. CDR3 coding DNA: TGTGCCAGTAGTATGGAGTCATCAGTCTCTGGGGCCAACGTCCTGACTTTC. Translated, it gives CASSMESSVSGANVLTF.

This chain links TRBV4-1 with TRBJ2-1, with D maybe TRBD1 (5 bases). Germline CDR1 MGHRA, CDR2 YSYEKL. The CDR3 has 16 residues. Trimming left V 1 base short and J 7 bases short, with 17 bases between. The CDR3 is CASSQGVLQGTNEQFF. The CDR3 nucleotides read TGCGCCAGCAGCCAAGGGGTTTTGCAGGGCACAAATGAGCAGTTCTTC.